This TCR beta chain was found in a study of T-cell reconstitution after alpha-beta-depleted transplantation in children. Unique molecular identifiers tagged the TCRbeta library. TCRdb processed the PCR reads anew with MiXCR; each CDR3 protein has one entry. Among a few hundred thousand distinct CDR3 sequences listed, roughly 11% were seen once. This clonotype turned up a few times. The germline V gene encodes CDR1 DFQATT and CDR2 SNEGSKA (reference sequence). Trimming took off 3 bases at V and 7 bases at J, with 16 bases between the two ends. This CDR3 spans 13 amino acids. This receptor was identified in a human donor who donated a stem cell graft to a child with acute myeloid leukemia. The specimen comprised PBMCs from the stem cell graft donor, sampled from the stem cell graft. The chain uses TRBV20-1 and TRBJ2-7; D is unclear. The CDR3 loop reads CSASAQLIGEQYF. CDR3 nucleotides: TGCAGTGCTAGCGCCCAGTTAATAGGGGAGCAGTACTTC.